Listed below are T cell receptor beta chains from one sample, sequenced in a study of shared T cell receptors in the human thymus. Sequenced by immunoSEQ multiplex PCR; TCRdb stores in-frame clones only, minus some. This sample yields roughly 660,000 clones, of which approximately 87% are seen a single time; approximately 0.011% belongs to the top ten. These same records also appear under a second study, on human thymus T cells.

The material sequenced was thymocytes. These receptors were collected from a boy under two years old with a congenital heart defect. Both conserved end residues are part of each CDR3. The D gene is left open where the match is weak.

d_gene: NA; v_gene: TRBV5-1; j_gene: TRBJ2-7; CDR3nt: TGCGCCAGCAGCCCCGGGGACACCGAAAGCTCCTACGAGCAGTACTTC; CDR3aa: CASSPGDTESSYEQYF
d_gene: NA; v_gene: TRBV11-3; j_gene: TRBJ2-3; CDR3nt: TGTGCCAGCTTAGCGCCCAGCACAGATACGCAGTATTTT; CDR3aa: CASLAPSTDTQYF
d_gene: TRBD2; v_gene: TRBV28; j_gene: TRBJ2-1; CDR3nt: TGTGCCAGCAGCCCTCCGGGACTAGCGCTTTTCAATGAGCAGTTCTTC; CDR3aa: CASSPPGLALFNEQFF
d_gene: TRBD2; v_gene: TRBV6-1; j_gene: TRBJ2-7; CDR3nt: TGTGCCAGCAGTGATAGACTAGCGGGAGACGAGCAGTACTTC; CDR3aa: CASSDRLAGDEQYF
d_gene: TRBD2; v_gene: TRBV20-1; j_gene: TRBJ2-2; CDR3nt: TGCAGTGCGGCGGGAGCCGGGGAGCTGTTTTTT; CDR3aa: CSAAGAGELFF
d_gene: NA; v_gene: TRBV5-5; j_gene: TRBJ2-7; CDR3nt: TGTGCCAGCAGCTTTGTTTCCCTGGTCGGTGGCGAGCAGTACTTC; CDR3aa: CASSFVSLVGGEQYF
d_gene: TRBD1; v_gene: TRBV23-1; j_gene: TRBJ2-3; CDR3nt: TGCGCCAGCAGTCAATCTGACAGGGGGTCGACAGATACGCAGTATTTT; CDR3aa: CASSQSDRGSTDTQYF
d_gene: NA; v_gene: TRBV28; j_gene: TRBJ2-5; CDR3nt: TGTGCCAGCAACGACAGGCCCGAAGAAGAGCAGTACTTC; CDR3aa: CASNDRPEEEQYF
d_gene: NA; v_gene: TRBV6-5; j_gene: TRBJ2-7; CDR3nt: TGTGCCAGCAGTTACTCGACTAGGGAGCGGGAGCAGTACTTC; CDR3aa: CASSYSTREREQYF
d_gene: NA; v_gene: TRBV4-3; j_gene: TRBJ2-3; CDR3nt: TGCGCCAGCAGGCGACTACCCGGTGGGACAGATACGCAGTATTTT; CDR3aa: CASRRLPGGTDTQYF
d_gene: TRBD1; v_gene: TRBV7-2; j_gene: TRBJ1-3; CDR3nt: TGTGCCAGCAGCCATATAGGGGGCCAAAACCCTGGAAACACCATATATTTT; CDR3aa: CASSHIGGQNPGNTIYF
d_gene: NA; v_gene: TRBV5-6; j_gene: TRBJ2-7; CDR3nt: TGTGCCAGCAGCTTGTTCCGATACGAGAACTACGAGCAGTACTTC; CDR3aa: CASSLFRYENYEQYF
d_gene: TRBD1; v_gene: TRBV27; j_gene: TRBJ1-2; CDR3nt: TGTGCCAGCAGTCCCGGACAGGAAAATTCCTATGGCTACACCTTC; CDR3aa: CASSPGQENSYGYTF
d_gene: TRBD2; v_gene: TRBV2; j_gene: TRBJ2-5; CDR3nt: TGTGCCAGCAGTGCTCGGACTAGCGGACAAGAGACCCAGTACTTC; CDR3aa: CASSARTSGQETQYF
d_gene: NA; v_gene: TRBV21-1; j_gene: TRBJ1-1; CDR3nt: TGTGCCAGCAGCAAAGGGGCAGGAAAAACAGGGCAGGCTTTCTTT; CDR3aa: CASSKGAGKTGQAFF
d_gene: NA; v_gene: TRBV11-3; j_gene: TRBJ2-7; CDR3nt: TGTGCCAGCAGCTTAGACCGCGGCCTCTCCTACGAGCAGTACTTC; CDR3aa: CASSLDRGLSYEQYF
d_gene: NA; v_gene: TRBV15; j_gene: TRBJ2-7; CDR3nt: TGTGCCACCAGCAGAGATCTTTCAGACTTAACTCCCTACGAGCAGTACTTC; CDR3aa: CATSRDLSDLTPYEQYF